The following is a T cell receptor (beta chain) sequence with its context. This specimen belongs to a study of blood T cell repertoires in COVID-19. At the level of the study: Samples representing acute and convalescent COVID-19 were sourced from the United States, Italy and Spain. From T cells, B-cell-depleted T cells, or PBMCs came the material, which was cDNA or gDNA.

Profiled with immunoSEQ multiplex PCR; TCRdb holds only in-frame clones, not every one. The sample lists about 110,000 clones, about 90% occurring once. Specimen: peripheral blood. The TCR originated in a human donor in a cohort sampled during active COVID-19.

As DNA, the CDR3 is TGTGCCAGCAGCGTAGATCGGCGGGGGAACTACGAGCAGTACTTC. This codes for CASSVDRRGNYEQYF. This chain joins TRBV9 and TRBJ2-7, with 7 bases lining up with TRBD2. The germline gives CDR1 SGDLS, CDR2 YYNGEE. The trim removed 0 bases at V and 3 bases at J, leaving 6 bases unmatched. The CDR3 is 15 amino acids.